These T cell receptor beta chains were read from a single sample in a study of regulatory T cells in long-lasting Graves disease. TCRdb independently ran MiXCR on the multiplex PCR reads; one entry per CDR3 protein. The sample lists 450,000 or so distinct CDR3 sequences; roughly 23% were seen once. Specimen: peripheral blood mononuclear cells (PBMCs), collected when the disease was refractory, from a patient treated with antithyroid drugs. The receptors were gathered from a female donor with Graves disease. The CDR3 runs from the conserved cysteine through the conserved F or W. Fields, in order: V gene, D gene, J gene, clone size, CDR3 DNA, CDR3 protein. D genes are given only for firm matches. Part of the rows lack a size; the others show once, few, many or a class for expanded clones.

V: TRBV12-3/TRBV12-4; D: NA; J: TRBJ1-1; size: many; DNA: TGTGCCAGCACCGGGGTGAGTCGTAACACTGAAGCTTTCTTT; CDR3: CASTGVSRNTEAFF
V: TRBV6-2/TRBV6-3; D: NA; J: TRBJ2-4; size: many; DNA: TGTGCCACGGCGCACGGCGCCAAAAACATTCAGTACTTC; CDR3: CATAHGAKNIQYF
V: TRBV29-1; D: NA; J: TRBJ1-4; size: NA; DNA: TGCAGCGTTGCCCCAGCGCAGGGGGAAAAACTGTTTTTT; CDR3: CSVAPAQGEKLFF
V: TRBV3-1; D: NA; J: TRBJ1-2; size: NA; DNA: TGTGCCAGCAGCCCTCAAAGTTGGGGGAAGGGGAGCTATGGCTACACCTTC; CDR3: CASSPQSWGKGSYGYTF
V: TRBV28; D: NA; J: TRBJ2-1; size: few; DNA: TGTGCCAGCAAGTATATGTTGCCCACAAGCTCCTACAATGAGCAGTTCTTC; CDR3: CASKYMLPTSSYNEQFF
V: TRBV11-2; D: NA; J: TRBJ2-7; size: many; DNA: TGTGCCAGCAGCTTAGACCTACTGGACAGTGATACCTACGAGCAGTACTTC; CDR3: CASSLDLLDSDTYEQYF
V: TRBV7-2; D: TRBD1; J: TRBJ1-2; size: NA; DNA: TGTGCCAGCAGCTTAGAGAGACAGGGATATGGCTACACCTTC; CDR3: CASSLERQGYGYTF
V: TRBV4-2; D: NA; J: TRBJ1-4; size: NA; DNA: TGTGCCAGCAGCCAATCCCCGGGGGTCGGGGAAAAACTGTTTTTT; CDR3: CASSQSPGVGEKLFF
V: TRBV20-1; D: NA; J: TRBJ1-1; size: few; DNA: TGCAGTGCTGCCATCGGACAGCCGGGCACTGAAGCTTTCTTT; CDR3: CSAAIGQPGTEAFF
V: TRBV11-1; D: TRBD1; J: TRBJ2-4; size: few; DNA: TGTGCCAGCAGTCCGGACAGGAGTTCAGAATTTCAGTACTTC; CDR3: CASSPDRSSEFQYF
V: TRBV2; D: NA; J: TRBJ2-2; size: many; DNA: TGTGCCACCCTGGTGGGGGACGGGGAGCTGTTTTTT; CDR3: CATLVGDGELFF
V: TRBV28; D: TRBD1; J: TRBJ2-7; size: many; DNA: TGTGCCAGCAGTTGGGGACAGGTCTACGAGCAGTACTTC; CDR3: CASSWGQVYEQYF
V: TRBV18; D: TRBD1; J: TRBJ2-1; size: NA; DNA: TGTGCCAGCTCACCGCCGGGACAGGGGGACGCTGAGCAGTTCTTC; CDR3: CASSPPGQGDAEQFF
V: TRBV11-2; D: TRBD2; J: TRBJ2-1; size: NA; DNA: TGTGCCAGCAGCTTAGCGGGGACTAGTGGTGAGCAGTTCTTC; CDR3: CASSLAGTSGEQFF
V: TRBV6-5; D: TRBD1; J: TRBJ2-4; size: many; DNA: TGTGCCAGCAGTTACGAAGGAACAGGGGGACACATTCAGTACTTC; CDR3: CASSYEGTGGHIQYF
V: TRBV10-3; D: TRBD2; J: TRBJ2-2; size: NA; DNA: TGTGCCATCAGTGAGTCACTAGCGGGAGCGAACACCGGGGAGCTGTTTTTT; CDR3: CAISESLAGANTGELFF
V: TRBV16; D: TRBD1; J: TRBJ1-1; size: few; DNA: TGTGCCAGCAGCCAATTGGGGACAGGGTACACTGAAGCTTTCTTT; CDR3: CASSQLGTGYTEAFF
V: TRBV6-1; D: TRBD2; J: TRBJ2-7; size: NA; DNA: TGTGCCAGCACCTACGGGCTAGCGGGAGATTACGAGCAGTACTTC; CDR3: CASTYGLAGDYEQYF
V: TRBV14; D: NA; J: TRBJ2-7; size: NA; DNA: TGTGCCAGCAGCCAACGGACATCATCATATTCCGAGCAGTACTTC; CDR3: CASSQRTSSYSEQYF
V: TRBV20-1; D: TRBD1; J: TRBJ2-2; size: NA; DNA: TGCAGTGCCTTAAGGACAGGGAGCACCGGGGAGCTGTTTTTT; CDR3: CSALRTGSTGELFF
V: TRBV7-9; D: NA; J: TRBJ1-2; size: NA; DNA: TGTGCCAGCAGCTTAGCGCAGGTCAGGGGACGGGACGTTGGCTACACCTTC; CDR3: CASSLAQVRGRDVGYTF
V: TRBV19; D: TRBD1; J: TRBJ1-1; size: few; DNA: TGTGCCAGTAGTATACAGGGGGCGGGGAACACTGAAGCTTTCTTT; CDR3: CASSIQGAGNTEAFF
V: TRBV28; D: TRBD1; J: TRBJ1-2; size: many; DNA: TGTGCCAGCAGTTACCTTAAAACATTTCTCAGGACAGGGGTTTCGGGTGGCTACACCTTC; CDR3: CASSYLKTFLRTGVSGGYTF
V: TRBV10-3; D: NA; J: TRBJ1-5; size: many; DNA: TGTGCCATCAGTGAACAGTACAATCAGCCCCAGCATTTT; CDR3: CAISEQYNQPQHF
V: TRBV3-1; D: TRBD1; J: TRBJ2-7; size: few; DNA: TGTGCCAGCAGCCCCCGGACAGGGAGGCTGTACGAGCAGTACTTC; CDR3: CASSPRTGRLYEQYF
V: TRBV6-1; D: TRBD2; J: TRBJ2-5; size: many; DNA: TGTGCCAGCAGTGGCGGGGGGACGTCGCAAGAGACCCAGTACTTC; CDR3: CASSGGGTSQETQYF
V: TRBV6-1; D: NA; J: TRBJ1-5; size: few; DNA: TGTGCCAGCGCCTATTCGGGTGGCAATCAGCCCCAGCATTTT; CDR3: CASAYSGGNQPQHF
V: TRBV6-1; D: NA; J: TRBJ2-7; size: many; DNA: TGTGCCAGCCGACAGTACTCCTACGAGCAGTACTTC; CDR3: CASRQYSYEQYF
V: TRBV5-1; D: NA; J: TRBJ1-5; size: NA; DNA: TGCGCCAGCAGTTGGGGCCCAGGGAGCAATCAGCCCCAGCATTTT; CDR3: CASSWGPGSNQPQHF
V: TRBV7-2; D: NA; J: TRBJ1-5; size: many; DNA: TGTGCCAGCAGCTCAGCGTCCCATAGCAATCAGCCCCAGCATTTT; CDR3: CASSSASHSNQPQHF
V: TRBV14; D: NA; J: TRBJ2-7; size: NA; DNA: TGTGCCAGCAGCTCGTTAGGTAAGATGGTCCACGAGCAGTACTTC; CDR3: CASSSLGKMVHEQYF
V: TRBV6-1; D: NA; J: TRBJ2-2; size: many; DNA: TGTGCCAGCAGTGAAGGCGGGGACCCCACCGGGGAGCTGTTTTTT; CDR3: CASSEGGDPTGELFF
V: TRBV6-1; D: NA; J: TRBJ2-5; size: NA; DNA: TGTGCCAGCAGGGTGGCCCGGGGAGGGGGTGAGACCCAGTACTTC; CDR3: CASRVARGGGETQYF
V: TRBV6-2/TRBV6-3; D: NA; J: TRBJ1-6; size: many; DNA: TGTGCCAGCAGTTACGTTGGATCACCCCTCCACTTT; CDR3: CASSYVGSPLHF
V: TRBV7-9; D: NA; J: TRBJ2-7; size: few; DNA: TGTGCCAGCAGCTTAGCGGGCCTCAAAGGGGAGCAGTACTTC; CDR3: CASSLAGLKGEQYF
V: TRBV28; D: NA; J: TRBJ2-7; size: many; DNA: TGTGCCAGCAGTTTGCTTGGGATCCACGAGCAGTACTTC; CDR3: CASSLLGIHEQYF
V: TRBV24-1; D: NA; J: TRBJ1-3; size: NA; DNA: TGTGCCACCAGTGACTCTGGAAACACCATATATTTT; CDR3: CATSDSGNTIYF
V: TRBV7-2; D: NA; J: TRBJ2-5; size: few; DNA: TGTGCCAGCAGCGGGCGGTGGGTCATGGAGACCCAGTACTTC; CDR3: CASSGRWVMETQYF
V: TRBV6-1; D: NA; J: TRBJ2-1; size: NA; DNA: TGTGCCAGCAGTCAGGCCCCCTACAATGAGCAGTTCTTC; CDR3: CASSQAPYNEQFF
V: TRBV19; D: NA; J: TRBJ1-1; size: NA; DNA: TGTGCCAGTAGTCCATCGACAGGCGTGAACACTGAAGCTTTCTTT; CDR3: CASSPSTGVNTEAFF
V: TRBV7-6; D: NA; J: TRBJ1-1; size: NA; DNA: TGTGCCAGCAGGTCCCGGGACAATCAAGAAGCTTTCTTT; CDR3: CASRSRDNQEAFF
V: TRBV12-3/TRBV12-4; D: NA; J: TRBJ1-6; size: many; DNA: TGTGCCAGCAGTCTAGCTGGGAGCTCCTATAATTCACCCCTCCACTTT; CDR3: CASSLAGSSYNSPLHF
V: TRBV28; D: NA; J: TRBJ1-5; size: few; DNA: TGTGCCAGCAGTTTTATGGGGGCTAGCAATCAGCCCCAGCATTTT; CDR3: CASSFMGASNQPQHF
V: TRBV27; D: NA; J: TRBJ2-7; size: many; DNA: TGTGCCAGCAGTCCCCTGGGGGGAAACGAGCAGTACTTC; CDR3: CASSPLGGNEQYF
V: TRBV5-6; D: NA; J: TRBJ1-2; size: few; DNA: TGTGCCAGCAGCTTGACAGGATGGGAGGGCTACACCTTC; CDR3: CASSLTGWEGYTF
V: TRBV28; D: TRBD2; J: TRBJ2-3; size: NA; DNA: TGTGCCAGCAGTTTTGGGCGGGGGGGCCCAGATACGCAGTATTTT; CDR3: CASSFGRGGPDTQYF
V: TRBV3-1; D: NA; J: TRBJ1-4; size: many; DNA: TGTGCCAGCAGTCGTCTTGATGAAAAACTGTTTTTT; CDR3: CASSRLDEKLFF
V: TRBV30; D: NA; J: TRBJ2-5; size: NA; DNA: TGTGCCTGGAGGGTCATTGGGGTGGAGACCCAGTACTTC; CDR3: CAWRVIGVETQYF
V: TRBV20-1; D: NA; J: TRBJ1-1; size: few; DNA: TGCAGTGCTAGAGTATCCGGGGGCCCTGAAGCTTTCTTT; CDR3: CSARVSGGPEAFF
V: TRBV6-2/TRBV6-3; D: NA; J: TRBJ1-2; size: NA; DNA: TGTGCCAGCAGTTACTCGCAGAGCCGGGGCTACACCTTC; CDR3: CASSYSQSRGYTF
V: TRBV28; D: NA; J: TRBJ1-3; size: many; DNA: TGTGCCAGCAGCCCCCCAGGGGCGAGTGGAAACACCATATATTTT; CDR3: CASSPPGASGNTIYF
V: TRBV6-2/TRBV6-3; D: NA; J: TRBJ1-2; size: NA; DNA: TGTGCTTTGCTCGAGGAGGGGGCTAACTATGGCTACACCTTC; CDR3: CALLEEGANYGYTF
V: TRBV28; D: TRBD1; J: TRBJ1-5; size: many; DNA: TGTGCCAGCAACCCCTCCCACAGGACAGGCGGTCGGAATCAGCCCCAGCATTTT; CDR3: CASNPSHRTGGRNQPQHF